These 30 T cell receptor beta chains were sequenced from one sample in a study of blood T cells in healthy people across ages. The authors ran a second PCR of roughly 6 to 11 cycles using a sample-barcoded 5' primer and a J-beta primer mix. A single record per CDR3 protein comes from TCRdb applying MiXCR to the 5' RACE reads. The sample lists approximately 960,000 distinct CDR3 sequences, almost 30% occurring once. This sample also appeared in a second study, on T cells of mothers and their children.

Sequences were obtained from blood. These receptors all come from a woman aged 40 to 50 in good health.

The V gene is TRBV12-3 or TRBV12-4, the J gene TRBJ2-7; the D gene could be TRBD1 or TRBD2 (5 bases each). This CDR3 spans 15 amino acids. V was cut by 1 base and J by 2 bases, with 12 bases left in between. In DNA form, the CDR3 reads TGTGCCAGCAGTTTAGATGGGGACCCCACCTACGAGCAGTACTTC. Translation: CASSLDGDPTYEQYF.

In its sample, this clonotype was seen many times. The rearrangement uses TRBV20-1 and TRBJ1-2; D is unresolved. The CDR3 has 8 amino acids. In germline, CDR1 is DFQATT, CDR2 SNEGSKA (reference sequence). CDR3 loop: CRVKGYTF. In DNA form, the CDR3 reads TGCAGGGTGAAAGGCTACACCTTC.

This clonotype was detected many times. The chain links TRBV5-1 to TRBJ2-5, with TRBD2 identical over 8 bases. Germline V lookup: CDR1 SGHRS, CDR2 YFSETQ. This CDR3 is 13 amino acids long. V was pared by 5 bases and J by 5 bases, with 5 bases of the junction left unmatched. The CDR3 sequence is CASRASGGETQYF. The DNA for the CDR3 is TGCGCCAGCAGGGCGAGCGGGGGTGAGACCCAGTACTTC.

This clonotype occurred a few times. The chain links TRBV7-6 to TRBJ2-5, with 9 nucleotides matching TRBD1. Germline assignment: CDR1 SGHVS and CDR2 FNYEAQ. This CDR3 has 16 amino acids. The J segment lost 4 bases and the V segment lost 1 base, leaving 7 bases of the junction unmatched. CDR3 DNA sequence: TGTGCCAGCAGCTTAGGGGTACAGGGGGCAGGAGAGACCCAGTACTTC. Translating gives CASSLGVQGAGETQYF.

This clonotype has a count of ten or more. This chain joins TRBV28 and TRBJ2-7; D remains unclear. Germline CDR1 is MDHEN and CDR2 is SYDVKM. V lost 8 bases, J lost 2 bases, and 7 bases lay in between. The CDR3 is made up of 11 amino acids. CDR3 DNA: TGTGCCAGCTTCGGTCCCTACGAGCAGTACTTC. Translated, it gives CASFGPYEQYF.

V is TRBV7-2 and J is TRBJ1-1; D is possibly TRBD1 (5 bases). CDR3 length: 14 amino acids. CDR1 is SGHTA, CDR2 FQGNSA, per germline. Between the trimmed V and J ends, which lost 5 bases and 1 base, there was a span of 11 bases. The CDR3 nucleotides read TGTGCCAGCAGCGGGGGACCTTCGAACACTGAAGCTTTCTTT. This codes for CASSGGPSNTEAFF. The complete variable domain, with remaining parts taken from reference TRBV7-2 and TRBJ1-1, reads GAGVSQSPSNKVTEKGKDVELRCDPISGHTALYWYRQSLGQGLEFLIYFQGNSAPDKSGLPSDRFSAERTGGSVSTLTIQRTQQEDSAVYLCASSGGPSNTEAFFGQGTRLTVV.

In its sample, this clonotype was seen many times. The chain has TRBV29-1 and TRBJ1-2, with D perhaps matching TRBD1 (5 bases). Trimming cost V 7 bases and J 2 bases, with 14 bases left between them. CDR1 is SQVTM, CDR2 ANQGSEA, per germline. This CDR3 is 13 amino acids long. This CDR3 is CSARDPQNYGYTF. CDR3 sequence (DNA): TGCAGCGCCCGGGACCCCCAAAACTATGGCTACACCTTC. The full variable domain, completed using reference TRBV29-1 and TRBJ1-2, is SAVISQKPSRDICQRGTSLTIQCQVDSQVTMMFWYRQQPGQSLTLIATANQGSEATYESGFVIDKFPISRPNLTFSTLTVSNMSPEDSSIYLCSARDPQNYGYTFGSGTRLTVV.

J is TRBJ2-3 and V is TRBV28; D possibly corresponds to TRBD1 (6 bases). The germline gives CDR1 MDHEN, CDR2 SYDVKM. Trimming left V 5 bases short and J 14 bases short, with 23 bases between. CDR3 length: 14 residues. The DNA for the CDR3 is TGTGCCAGCAGTCCCTCGGACAGATCACCCCCTATGTATTTT. Translating gives CASSPSDRSPPMYF.

The chain uses TRBV27 and TRBJ2-3, with 12 bases that match TRBD2. Losses at the gene ends were 6 bases for V and 1 base for J; bases not matched to a gene: 11. Germline values: CDR1 MNHEY, CDR2 SMNVEV (reference sequence). This CDR3 region has 18 residues. CDR3 nucleotide sequence: TGTGCCAGCAGCTCCTGGACTAGCGGGGAATGGGGCACAGATACGCAGTATTTT. The encoded protein is CASSSWTSGEWGTDTQYF.

This clonotype was seen at least ten times. The CDR3 loop is CASSLGGASETQYF. As DNA, the CDR3 is TGTGCCAGCAGCCTGGGGGGGGCCTCGGAGACCCAGTACTTC. The rearrangement uses TRBV7-3 and TRBJ2-5; D might be TRBD2 (7 bases). The CDR3 totals 14 residues. Trimming removed 5 bases from V and 5 bases from J, with 15 bases in between. Germline values: CDR1 SGHTA, CDR2 FQGTGA.

This clonotype was recorded a few times. V and J are TRBV7-9 and TRBJ1-2; D gene unclear. Trimming cost V 1 base and J 8 bases, with 11 bases left between them. This CDR3 spans 13 amino acids. Germline V gives CDR1 SEHNR, CDR2 FQNEAQ (reference sequence). This CDR3 is CASSLEAWEGYTF. As DNA, the CDR3 is TGTGCCAGCAGCTTAGAGGCGTGGGAAGGCTACACCTTC. Using reference TRBV7-9 and TRBJ1-2 for the parts outside the CDR3, the full variable domain is DTGVSQNPRHKITKRGQNVTFRCDPISEHNRLYWYRQTLGQGPEFLTYFQNEAQLEKSRLLSDRFSAERPKGSFSTLEIQRTEQGDSAMYLCASSLEAWEGYTFGSGTRLTVV.

This clonotype was seen ten or more times. The J gene is TRBJ2-1, the V gene TRBV6-2 or TRBV6-3; weak D call: TRBD1 (6 bases). The CDR3 is made up of 13 amino acids. Looked up from germline, CDR1 is MNHEY and CDR2 is SVGEGT. V lost 1 base to trimming and J lost 10 bases, with 11 bases between them. CDR3: CASSYLGQGEQFF. CDR3 nucleotides: TGTGCCAGCAGTTACTTGGGACAAGGAGAGCAGTTCTTC.

There are many counts of this clonotype. DNA of the CDR3: TGTGCCAGCCCTCAGAGTCCGGGAGAAGAGACCCAGTACTTC. This sequence encodes CASPQSPGEETQYF. This chain links TRBV2 with TRBJ2-5, with D perhaps matching TRBD2 (6 bases). The CDR3 loop spans 14 amino acids. Germline lookup yields CDR1 SNHLY and CDR2 FYNNEI. V dropped 8 bases and J dropped 3 bases, with 16 bases sitting between them.

This clonotype occurred many times. J is TRBJ2-7 and V is TRBV12-3 or TRBV12-4, with TRBD1 identical over 7 bases. V dropped 11 bases and J dropped 2; count of bases not matched to a gene: 12. The length of the CDR3 is 14 residues. CDR3 in DNA: TGTGCCTCCCAAAGGGAACAGGGGACCTACGAGCAGTACTTC. Translated, it gives CASQREQGTYEQYF.

This clonotype appeared a few times. The V call is TRBV2, the J call TRBJ2-1; TRBD1 agrees at 10 bases. Germline V lookup: CDR1 SNHLY, CDR2 FYNNEI. The V segment lost 6 bases and the J segment 5 bases; nucleotides outside the gene matches: 4. The CDR3 is made up of 14 amino acids. Written as DNA, the CDR3 is TGTGCCAGCAGCCGACAGGGGGCGCACAATGAGCAGTTCTTC. Translating it yields CASSRQGAHNEQFF. The full variable domain, its missing parts supplied by reference TRBV2 and TRBJ2-1, is EPEVTQTPSHQVTQMGQEVILRCVPISNHLYFYWYRQILGQKVEFLVSFYNNEISEKSEIFDDQFSVERPDGSNFTLKIRSTKLEDSAMYFCASSRQGAHNEQFFGPGTRLTVL.

This clonotype was observed many times. The chain has TRBV7-9 and TRBJ2-5, with 7 bases that match TRBD1. The germline gives CDR1 SEHNR, CDR2 FQNEAQ (reference sequence). The CDR3 runs 15 residues. V gave up 5 bases and J gave up 2 bases; unmatched junction bases: 8. The CDR3 is CASSRWDSLQETQYF. The CDR3 DNA sequence: TGTGCCAGCAGCCGATGGGACAGCTTACAAGAGACCCAGTACTTC.

A note on this clonotype: One end of the junction varies from germline; a read error may be responsible. The V gene is TRBV7-7, the J gene TRBJ2-3, with D tentatively TRBD1 (5 bases). This CDR3 is 15 amino acids long. CDR1 is SSHAT, CDR2 FNYEAQ, per germline (reference sequence). The CDR3 is CASSLSGLSTDTQYF. Here the CDR3 DNA reads TGTGCTAGCAGCTTATCAGGGCTCAGCACAGATACGCAGTATTTT.

This clonotype was seen ten or more times. CDR3 in amino acids: CASSWDSGAYEQYF. The CDR3 region has the DNA TGTGCCAGCAGCTGGGACAGTGGAGCCTACGAGCAGTACTTC. The rearrangement links TRBV7-2 to TRBJ2-7, with 7 bases aligning to TRBD1. The J segment lost 2 bases and the V segment lost 4 bases, leaving 5 bases of the junction unmatched. Germline V gene sequence: CDR1 SGHTA, CDR2 FQGNSA. This CDR3 has 14 amino acids.

In regard to this clonotype: A much larger clone differs from this one at a single base, so this may be a read error. The CDR3 does not end in the conserved phenylalanine or tryptophan, so this is likely a read error. The V and J genes are TRBV3-1 and TRBJ2-7; a possible D gene is TRBD1 (6 bases). Germline CDR1 reads LGHDT; CDR2 reads YNNKEL (reference sequence). Trimming removed 1 base from V and 4 bases from J, with 8 bases in between. The CDR3 is 13 residues long. CDR3 sequence reads: CASSQGGRYEQYC. In nucleotides, the CDR3 is TGTGCCAGCAGCCAAGGGGGGCGATACGAGCAGTACTGC.

This clonotype was observed a few times. The gene calls are TRBV28 and TRBJ2-7, with 8 bases identical to TRBD1. CDR3 length: 16 amino acids. V lost 6 bases and J lost 1; bases outside the gene matches: 11. Per germline, CDR1 MDHEN and CDR2 SYDVKM. The CDR3 DNA reads TGTGCCAGCAGCCCTCCCCCCGGGACAGGATCCTACGAGCAGTACTTC. Protein sequence: CASSPPPGTGSYEQYF.

This clonotype was seen a single time. This chain connects TRBV11-2 to TRBJ2-7; 9 nucleotides agree with TRBD2. This CDR3 has 15 residues. Germline loops: CDR1 SGHAT, CDR2 FQNNGV. Trimming at V came to 5 bases and at J to 7 bases, leaving 12 bases not matched to a gene. As DNA, the CDR3 is TGTGCCAGCAGCCAGAACGCGGGGGGGTCTAGAGAGCAGTACTTC. This encodes CASSQNAGGSREQYF.

This chain uses TRBV5-1 with TRBJ1-1; maybe TRBD1 (5 bases). Germline CDR1 SGHRS, CDR2 YFSETQ. V was trimmed by 1 base and J by 4 bases, leaving 11 bases between them. The CDR3 consists of 14 residues. This CDR3 reads CASSLFAGSTEAFF. In DNA form, the CDR3 reads TGCGCCAGCAGCTTGTTCGCAGGGAGCACTGAAGCTTTCTTT.

The rearrangement joins TRBV18 to TRBJ2-5; no firm D call. Trimming removed 3 bases at V and 11 bases at J, with 19 bases between. The CDR3 runs 14 residues. Per germline, CDR1 KGHSH and CDR2 LQKENI. The CDR3 nucleotides read TGTGCCAGCTCACCGCCGGGCCCCTCTGACAAGCAGTACTTC. Translating it yields CASSPPGPSDKQYF.

In DNA, the CDR3 is TGTGCCAGCAGCGCCCAGACAGGGAACACTGAAGCTTTCTTT. Translating gives CASSAQTGNTEAFF. This chain joins TRBV9 and TRBJ1-1; possible D gene TRBD1, 6 bases. Between the trimmed V and J ends, which lost 3 bases and 1 base, there was a span of 10 bases. CDR1 SGDLS and CDR2 YYNGEE come from the germline V gene. This CDR3 has 14 residues.

The chain links TRBV5-1 to TRBJ2-2; 7 bases map to TRBD2. Looked up from germline, CDR1 is SGHRS and CDR2 is YFSETQ. V was pared by 0 bases and J by 0 bases, with 5 bases of the junction left unmatched. The CDR3 length is 17 residues. The CDR3 is CASSLEPGLANTGELFF. DNA for the CDR3: TGCGCCAGCAGCTTGGAGCCCGGACTAGCGAACACCGGGGAGCTGTTTTTT.

A single count supports this clonotype. A much larger clone sits a single nucleotide away, making a read error possible. The chain links TRBV7-9 to TRBJ1-4; unclear D gene. The V gene's germline CDR1 is SEHNR and CDR2 FQNEAQ (reference sequence). This CDR3 spans 15 amino acids. The DNA for the CDR3 is TGTGCCAGCAGCTTGTTTGTTGCAACTAATGAAAAACTGGTTTTT. Protein product: CASSLFVATNEKLVF.

The V and J genes are TRBV28 and TRBJ2-3; D is perhaps TRBD2 (5 bases). CDR3 length equals 14 residues. The germline gives CDR1 MDHEN, CDR2 SYDVKM. Trimming took off 7 bases at V and 2 bases at J, with 13 bases between the two ends. The CDR3 protein is CASTREAYTDTQYF. DNA of the CDR3: TGTGCCAGCACCCGGGAAGCCTACACAGATACGCAGTATTTT.

This clonotype was seen only a few times. This chain links TRBV5-1 with TRBJ2-5, with D perhaps given as TRBD1 or TRBD2 (5 bases each). Trimming removed 4 bases from V and 5 bases from J, with 15 bases in between. Germline V gene sequence: CDR1 SGHRS, CDR2 YFSETQ. The CDR3 is 14 amino acids. This CDR3 reads CASSRWGTGETQYF. As DNA, the CDR3 is TGCGCCAGCAGCCGCTGGGGGACCGGGGAGACCCAGTACTTC.

The table lists this clonotype with a few counts. The CDR3 region has the DNA TGTGCCAGCAGCTCATTTTCTAGCACAGATACGCAGTATTTT. This sequence encodes CASSSFSSTDTQYF. The chain links TRBV7-2 to TRBJ2-3; D is unclear. Germline CDR1 is SGHTA and CDR2 is FQGNSA. The CDR3 totals 14 residues. V lost 4 bases, J lost 0 bases, and 8 bases lay in between.

The chain joins TRBV20-1 to TRBJ2-1, with TRBD2 matching 12 bases. The CDR3 is 15 residues long. CDR1 is DFQATT, CDR2 SNEGSKA, per germline (reference sequence). Trimming removed 4 bases from V and 8 bases from J; junction bases left unmatched: 9. For the CDR3, the DNA is TGCAGTGCTAAATCTCTAGCGGGAGGGTTAGATGAGCAGTTCTTC. This sequence encodes CSAKSLAGGLDEQFF.